Below, 23 T cell receptor beta chains from the same sample are listed, as sequenced in a study of T cell responses to AZD1222 COVID-19 vaccine. Assay: immunoSEQ multiplex PCR; the TCRdb copy retains only in-frame clones and omits some. The repertoire holds 180,000 or so clones, with 93% as singletons. The material sequenced was peripheral blood, taken on day 0 of AZD1222 vaccination. The receptor source for this set is an adult in good health.

CDR3 in amino acids: CASSYRRDRGSPLHF. The DNA for the CDR3 is TGTGCCAGCAGTTACCGCCGGGACAGGGGATCACCCCTCCACTTT. The V and J genes are TRBV6-6 and TRBJ1-6; 10 bases fit TRBD1. CDR1 and CDR2 from the germline V gene are MNHNY and SVGAGI (reference sequence). The junction had 5 bases not matched to a gene; V was cut back by 2 bases and J by 10 bases. There are 15 residues in the CDR3.

This clone was observed a few times. The genes are TRBV3-1 (or the pseudogene TRBV3-2) and TRBJ2-3; TRBD2 is a possible D gene (5 bases). The V and J ends lost 10 bases and 7 bases respectively, with 12 bases between them. The CDR3 totals 11 residues. Germline CDR1 and CDR2: LGHDT and YNNKEL (reference sequence). The CDR3 region is CATTTGYTQYF. CDR3 bases: TGTGCCACCACTACGGGGTATACGCAGTATTTT.

This chain links TRBV6-5 with TRBJ2-7, with TRBD2 matching over 10 bases. The V and J ends lost 6 bases and 4 bases, in that order; junction bases with no gene match: 9. The CDR3 sequence is 15 residues long. In germline, CDR1 is MNHEY, CDR2 SVGAGI. The CDR3, as DNA: TGTGCCAGCAGGCCCCCACTAGCGGGGCGGTACGAGCAGTACTTC. Its translation is CASRPPLAGRYEQYF.

This clone was counted once. This chain joins TRBV9 and TRBJ1-2; D remains ambiguous. The CDR3 length is 14 residues. V gave up 4 bases and J gave up 7 bases, with 17 bases separating them. In germline, CDR1 is SGDLS, CDR2 YYNGEE. The CDR3 loop reads CASSPEGPTSGYTF. For the CDR3, the DNA is TGTGCCAGCAGCCCTGAAGGGCCCACTTCTGGCTACACCTTC.

V and J are TRBV6-5 and TRBJ1-1; D might be TRBD1 (6 bases). Germline lookup yields CDR1 MNHEY and CDR2 SVGAGI. The CDR3 runs to 12 residues. V was shortened by 7 bases and J by 7 bases, with 13 bases between the two germline ends. The CDR3: CASISGGREAFF. For the CDR3, the DNA is TGTGCCAGCATCTCCGGGGGGCGTGAAGCTTTCTTT.

The genes are TRBV2 and TRBJ2-3; D perhaps matches TRBD2 (6 bases). Germline CDR1 is SNHLY and CDR2 is FYNNEI. The CDR3 contains 14 residues. V lost 6 bases and J 8 bases, leaving 18 bases between the germline ends. The CDR3 sequence: CASSSLATPSTQYF. The CDR3 bases are TGTGCCAGCAGCAGCCTAGCGACCCCGAGTACGCAGTATTTT. The whole variable domain, remainder taken from reference TRBV2 and TRBJ2-3, is EPEVTQTPSHQVTQMGQEVILRCVPISNHLYFYWYRQILGQKVEFLVSFYNNEISEKSEIFDDQFSVERPDGSNFTLKIRSTKLEDSAMYFCASSSLATPSTQYFGPGTRLTVL.

The chain carries TRBV7-9 and TRBJ1-3; D gene ambiguous. The V end lost 3 bases, the J end lost 0 bases, and 6 bases lay between the germline ends. Germline CDR1 and CDR2: SEHNR and FQNEAQ (reference sequence). The CDR3 is 14 amino acids. The CDR3 loop reads CASSFETSGNTIYF. The CDR3 region has the DNA TGTGCCAGCAGCTTCGAGACCTCTGGAAACACCATATATTTT.

V and J are TRBV5-1 and TRBJ1-2, with D hard to call. Trimming took 2 bases from V and 6 from J, leaving 14 bases between them. Germline CDR1 reads SGHRS; CDR2 reads YFSETQ. The CDR3 spans 14 residues. The CDR3 DNA sequence: TGCGCCAGCAGCTTATCGACCCGGAGAAATGGCTACACCTTC. Translation gives CASSLSTRRNGYTF.

This clone has just one count. The chain links TRBV6-5 to TRBJ2-3, with 10 bases that match TRBD2. There are 15 residues in the CDR3. V gave up 2 bases and J gave up 5 bases; unmatched junction bases: 4. In germline, CDR1 is MNHEY, CDR2 SVGAGI. The CDR3 sequence: CASSYEPSGGDTQYF. Written as DNA, the CDR3 is TGTGCCAGCAGTTACGAGCCTAGCGGGGGAGATACGCAGTATTTT.

V gene TRBV11-2 combines with J gene TRBJ2-1; possible D gene TRBD2, 6 bases. V lost 5 bases and J 3 bases, leaving 14 bases between the germline ends. The CDR3 has 15 residues. Germline-derived CDR1 and CDR2 are SGHAT and FQNNGV. This CDR3 reads CASSPRDLNYNEQFF. The CDR3 coding sequence is TGTGCCAGCAGCCCCCGGGACTTGAACTACAATGAGCAGTTCTTC.

The chain uses TRBV2 and TRBJ1-2; D ambiguous. The CDR3 contains 12 residues. Germline CDR1 is SNHLY and CDR2 is FYNNEI. Between the trimmed V and J ends, which lost 11 bases and 3 bases, there was a span of 13 bases. The CDR3 loop is CAAVRTDYGYTF. In DNA, the CDR3 is TGTGCCGCAGTTCGGACGGACTATGGCTACACCTTC.

The chain employs TRBV7-9 and TRBJ1-2, with unresolved D. CDR1 SEHNR and CDR2 FQNEAQ come from the germline V gene (reference sequence). This CDR3 is 15 amino acids long. Trimming pared 1 base from V and 1 base from J, leaving 10 bases between. As DNA, the CDR3 is TGTGCCAGCAGCTTAGAGCGGAAGATTAACTATGGCTACACCTTC. Translated, it gives CASSLERKINYGYTF.

The chain links TRBV5-1 to TRBJ1-4, with a tentative D call TRBD1 (5 bases). The CDR3 sequence is 17 residues long. Germline V gene data show CDR1 as SGHRS and CDR2 as YFSETQ. The V end lost 4 bases, the J end lost 5 bases, and 21 bases lay between the germline ends. In DNA, the CDR3 is TGCGCCAGCAGCGTGTTTGGAGGGACCCTGGGGAATGAAAAACTGTTTTTT. This translates into CASSVFGGTLGNEKLFF. The variable domain in full, completed from reference TRBV5-1 and TRBJ1-4, reads KAGVTQTPRYLIKTRGQQVTLSCSPISGHRSVSWYQQTPGQGLQFLFEYFSETQRNKGNFPGRFSGRQFSNSRSEMNVSTLELGDSALYLCASSVFGGTLGNEKLFFGSGTQLSVL.

Only a few counts were recorded for this clone. This sequence joins TRBV20-1 and TRBJ1-2, with D possibly matching TRBD1 (5 bases). CDR1 and CDR2 from the germline V gene are DFQATT and SNEGSKA (reference sequence). The CDR3 is 14 amino acids. Trimming cost V 3 bases and J 4 bases, with 15 bases left between them. CDR3 bases: TGCAGTGCTAGTCAGGGATTCGACGGCTATGGCTACACCTTC. It yields the protein CSASQGFDGYGYTF.

The CDR3: CASSEFQRTGGLKETQYF. The CDR3 DNA reads as TGTGCCAGCAGTGAATTCCAGCGGACAGGGGGCCTAAAGGAGACCCAGTACTTC. V gene TRBV25-1 combines with J gene TRBJ2-5; TRBD1 aligns across 11 bases. Germline loops: CDR1 MGHDK, CDR2 SYGVNS. This CDR3 region has 18 residues. Trimming at V came to 1 base and at J to 5 bases, leaving 12 bases not matched to a gene.

The chain combines TRBV4-1 with TRBJ1-1; 9 bases line up with TRBD1. The germline CDR1 and CDR2 sequences are MGHRA and YSYEKL. With V trimmed by 4 bases and J by 4 bases, 10 bases remained unmatched. There are 16 residues in the CDR3. CDR3 sequence: CASSPLQGARSTEAFF. CDR3 bases: TGCGCCAGCAGCCCCCTACAGGGGGCCAGGAGCACTGAAGCTTTCTTT.

This clone was seen just once. The chain employs TRBV6-5 and TRBJ1-2; D not certain. The germline V gene has CDR1 MNHEY and CDR2 SVGAGI. The CDR3 consists of 13 residues. Deletions cut 6 bases from V and 0 bases from J, with 8 bases between. This CDR3 reads CASRADSNYGYTF. The CDR3 DNA follows: TGTGCCAGCAGGGCAGATTCTAACTATGGCTACACCTTC.

This chain uses TRBV6-6 with TRBJ1-5; the D is unclear. Germline CDR1 is MNHNY and CDR2 is SVGAGI (reference sequence). Trimming took 0 bases from V and 2 from J, leaving 11 bases between them. There are 16 residues in the CDR3. The CDR3 nucleotides read TGTGCCAGCAGTTACTCAGCACCGGGAGGCAATCAGCCCCAGCATTTT. This sequence encodes CASSYSAPGGNQPQHF.

This sequence joins TRBV3-1 (or the pseudogene TRBV3-2) and TRBJ1-2; 8 bases align to TRBD1. CDR1 and CDR2 (germline): LGHDT, YNNKEL (reference sequence). The CDR3 consists of 13 residues. The V segment lost 6 bases and the J segment 8 bases; nucleotides outside the gene matches: 8. Here the CDR3 DNA reads TGTGCCAGCAGTCAGCAGGGGGCGCCGGGCTACACCTTC. Amino acid sequence: CASSQQGAPGYTF.

V is TRBV10-3 and J is TRBJ1-1; TRBD1 aligns across 7 bases. The V gene end was trimmed by 6 bases and the J gene end by 0 bases; junction bases not matched to a gene: 4. The CDR3 totals 14 residues. Looked up from germline, CDR1 is ENHRY and CDR2 is SYGVKD. The DNA of the CDR3 is TGTGCCATCAGCTCGGACAGGATGAACACTGAAGCTTTCTTT. This gives the protein CAISSDRMNTEAFF.

CDR3 in amino acids: CASRGTRTGNYEQYF. In nucleotides, the CDR3 is TGTGCCAGCAGGGGAACCCGGACAGGGAACTACGAGCAGTACTTC. The chain combines TRBV2 with TRBJ2-7; 8 bases line up with TRBD1. The length of the CDR3 is 15 residues. CDR1 and CDR2 from the germline V gene are SNHLY and FYNNEI. With V trimmed by 6 bases and J by 3 bases, 10 bases remained unmatched.

This chain joins TRBV10-3 and TRBJ2-6; maybe TRBD1 (5 bases). Germline loops: CDR1 ENHRY, CDR2 SYGVKD. V dropped 6 bases and J dropped 5 bases, with 20 bases sitting between them. This CDR3 has 17 amino acids. The CDR3 nucleotides are TGTGCCATCAGAGAAAGCAACAGGATTCTGAGGGCCAACGTCCTGACTTTC. This translates into CAIRESNRILRANVLTF.

V usage is TRBV27 and J usage is TRBJ1-6, with D perhaps TRBD1 (5 bases). Germline CDR1 is MNHEY and CDR2 is SMNVEV (reference sequence). The CDR3 is 14 residues long. Trimming removed 3 bases from V and 13 bases from J, with 16 bases in between. CDR3 in DNA: TGTGCCAGCAGTTTTTCGGAGGGGAATACGCCCCTCCACTTT. It is translated as CASSFSEGNTPLHF.